This is a list of T cell receptor beta chains from one sample in a study of cytomegalovirus exposure and HLA in healthy donors. Produced via immunoSEQ multiplex PCR; TCRdb's table is partial and in-frame only. The sample comprises around 70,000 clones, around 84% of which are singletons, and about 8.2% rests with the top ten. The sequenced sample was PBMCs. Receptors originate from a woman in her thirties or forties in good health and CMV-seropositive. Both conserved end residues are part of each CDR3. D genes are given only for firm matches. Part of the rows lack a size; the others show once, few, many or a class for expanded clones.

j_call: TRBJ2-1
clone_size: few
v_call: TRBV9
d_call: .
cdr3_aa: CASSSPTGGVDNEQFF
cdr3_nt: TGTGCCAGCAGCTCGCCGACTGGCGGGGTAGACAATGAGCAGTTCTTC

j_call: TRBJ1-2
clone_size: .
v_call: TRBV4-3
d_call: .
cdr3_aa: CASSQDRKPAGGGYTF
cdr3_nt: TGCGCCAGCAGCCAAGATCGGAAGCCCGCGGGAGGAGGCTACACCTTC

j_call: TRBJ2-3
clone_size: .
v_call: TRBV11-3
d_call: TRBD1
cdr3_aa: CASSFQGAGTDTQYF
cdr3_nt: TGTGCCAGCAGCTTTCAGGGGGCAGGCACAGATACGCAGTATTTT

j_call: TRBJ2-2
clone_size: .
v_call: TRBV29-1
d_call: TRBD1
cdr3_aa: CSVTGTDTGELFF
cdr3_nt: TGCAGCGTCACCGGGACAGACACCGGGGAGCTGTTTTTT

j_call: TRBJ2-3
clone_size: .
v_call: TRBV6-5
d_call: TRBD1
cdr3_aa: CASSPRTGADTQYF
cdr3_nt: TGTGCCAGCAGTCCGAGGACAGGGGCAGATACGCAGTATTTT

j_call: TRBJ2-3
clone_size: few
v_call: TRBV15
d_call: TRBD1
cdr3_aa: CATSRAKGQGTDTQYF
cdr3_nt: TGTGCCACCAGCAGAGCCAAGGGACAGGGCACAGATACGCAGTATTTT

j_call: TRBJ2-7
clone_size: .
v_call: TRBV7-6
d_call: TRBD2
cdr3_aa: CASSLRGEGTSEGYEQYF
cdr3_nt: TGTGCCAGCAGCTTAAGGGGTGAGGGGACTAGCGAGGGGTACGAGCAGTACTTC

j_call: TRBJ2-5
clone_size: few
v_call: TRBV7-9
d_call: .
cdr3_aa: CASSLTRFGPETQYF
cdr3_nt: TGTGCCAGCAGCTTGACCCGTTTTGGGCCAGAGACCCAGTACTTC

j_call: TRBJ1-1
clone_size: .
v_call: TRBV7-9
d_call: TRBD1
cdr3_aa: CASSATGLTEAFF
cdr3_nt: TGTGCCAGCAGCGCGACAGGGTTAACTGAAGCTTTCTTT

j_call: TRBJ1-2
clone_size: .
v_call: TRBV11-2
d_call: TRBD1
cdr3_aa: CASSLAAGQGGGYTF
cdr3_nt: TGTGCCAGCAGCTTAGCCGCTGGACAGGGGGGGGGCTACACCTTC

j_call: TRBJ1-5
clone_size: once
v_call: TRBV30
d_call: .
cdr3_aa: CAWSDSSNQPQHF
cdr3_nt: TGTGCCTGGAGTGACAGTAGCAATCAGCCCCAGCATTTT

j_call: TRBJ2-3
clone_size: once
v_call: TRBV29-1
d_call: TRBD1
cdr3_aa: CSVRTGGSDTQYF
cdr3_nt: TGCAGCGTCAGGACAGGGGGATCAGATACGCAGTATTTT

j_call: TRBJ2-4
clone_size: .
v_call: TRBV4-1
d_call: .
cdr3_aa: CASSLGTSAIQYF
cdr3_nt: TGCGCCAGCAGCCTCGGGACTTCGGCCATTCAGTACTTC

j_call: TRBJ2-7
clone_size: .
v_call: TRBV28
d_call: TRBD2
cdr3_aa: CASSLLERGSKQYF
cdr3_nt: TGTGCCAGCAGTTTACTAGAGCGGGGGTCTAAGCAGTACTTC

j_call: TRBJ2-1
clone_size: once
v_call: TRBV11-2
d_call: TRBD2
cdr3_aa: CASTLLTSGVNEQFF
cdr3_nt: TGTGCCAGCACCTTGCTGACTAGCGGGGTTAATGAGCAGTTCTTC

j_call: TRBJ2-7
clone_size: .
v_call: TRBV7-8
d_call: .
cdr3_aa: CASSLAEVSYEQYF
cdr3_nt: TGTGCCAGCAGCTTAGCCGAGGTGTCCTACGAGCAGTACTTC

j_call: TRBJ1-6
clone_size: .
v_call: TRBV4-2
d_call: .
cdr3_aa: CASSPEEGRSPLHF
cdr3_nt: TGTGCCAGCAGCCCTGAGGAGGGCAGGTCACCCCTCCACTTT

j_call: TRBJ2-7
clone_size: once
v_call: TRBV4-1
d_call: TRBD2
cdr3_aa: CASSHGLAGARYEQYF
cdr3_nt: TGCGCCAGCAGCCACGGACTAGCGGGGGCCCGATACGAGCAGTACTTC

j_call: TRBJ1-2
clone_size: .
v_call: TRBV6-5
d_call: .
cdr3_aa: CASSNRGLYGYTF
cdr3_nt: TGTGCCAGCAGTAACCGGGGTCTCTATGGCTACACCTTC

j_call: TRBJ2-7
clone_size: .
v_call: TRBV6-6
d_call: TRBD1
cdr3_aa: CASSYPGQGSSEQYF
cdr3_nt: TGTGCCAGCAGTTACCCGGGACAGGGAAGTAGCGAGCAGTACTTC

j_call: TRBJ1-1
clone_size: once
v_call: TRBV5-6
d_call: .
cdr3_aa: CASSWARQEAFF
cdr3_nt: TGTGCCAGCAGCTGGGCCAGGCAGGAAGCTTTCTTT

j_call: TRBJ1-1
clone_size: few
v_call: TRBV4-1
d_call: .
cdr3_aa: CASSQDHGGVNTEAFF
cdr3_nt: TGCGCCAGCAGCCAAGATCACGGCGGGGTTAACACTGAAGCTTTCTTT

j_call: TRBJ1-1
clone_size: few
v_call: TRBV4-3
d_call: .
cdr3_aa: CASSHPKGPLNTEAFF
cdr3_nt: TGCGCCAGCAGCCACCCGAAGGGGCCCTTGAACACTGAAGCTTTCTTT

j_call: TRBJ2-1
clone_size: .
v_call: TRBV5-6
d_call: .
cdr3_aa: CASSSTAEQFF
cdr3_nt: TGTGCCAGCAGCTCCACAGCCGAGCAGTTCTTC

j_call: TRBJ1-5
clone_size: .
v_call: TRBV19
d_call: TRBD1
cdr3_aa: CATIGGQGRISNQPQHF
cdr3_nt: TGTGCCACCATAGGGGGACAGGGTCGGATTAGCAATCAGCCCCAGCATTTT

j_call: TRBJ1-1
clone_size: .
v_call: TRBV6-6
d_call: TRBD1
cdr3_aa: CASSYQGEAEAFF
cdr3_nt: TGTGCCAGCAGTTACCAGGGGGAGGCTGAAGCTTTCTTT

j_call: TRBJ1-2
clone_size: once
v_call: TRBV5-6
d_call: .
cdr3_aa: CASSSGPLDYGYTF
cdr3_nt: TGTGCCAGCAGCTCAGGGCCTCTTGACTATGGCTACACCTTC

j_call: TRBJ2-6
clone_size: .
v_call: TRBV19
d_call: TRBD2
cdr3_aa: CASTPLWASGDGANVLTF
cdr3_nt: TGTGCCAGTACCCCCCTGTGGGCTAGCGGGGATGGGGCCAACGTCCTGACTTTC

j_call: TRBJ2-7
clone_size: .
v_call: TRBV14
d_call: .
cdr3_aa: CASSWASYEQYF
cdr3_nt: TGTGCCAGCAGTTGGGCGTCCTACGAGCAGTACTTC

j_call: TRBJ2-7
clone_size: .
v_call: TRBV29-1
d_call: .
cdr3_aa: CSVTQGGEQYF
cdr3_nt: TGCAGCGTTACACAGGGAGGGGAGCAGTACTTC

j_call: TRBJ2-1
clone_size: .
v_call: TRBV11-1
d_call: TRBD1
cdr3_aa: CASSSGQGEVNEQFF
cdr3_nt: TGTGCCAGCAGCTCGGGACAGGGGGAAGTCAATGAGCAGTTCTTC

j_call: TRBJ2-5
clone_size: few
v_call: TRBV6-6
d_call: TRBD2
cdr3_aa: CASSSETSGETQYF
cdr3_nt: TGTGCCAGCAGCTCAGAGACTAGCGGAGAGACCCAGTACTTC

j_call: TRBJ2-7
clone_size: .
v_call: TRBV7-9
d_call: TRBD1
cdr3_aa: CASSYIQRTGVEQYF
cdr3_nt: TGTGCCAGCAGCTATATACAACGGACAGGGGTCGAGCAGTACTTC

j_call: TRBJ2-3
clone_size: .
v_call: TRBV1
d_call: .
cdr3_aa: CTSSQDDGGDTQYF
cdr3_nt: TGCACCAGCAGCCAAGACGACGGGGGGGATACGCAGTATTTT

j_call: TRBJ2-1
clone_size: .
v_call: TRBV20-1
d_call: .
cdr3_aa: CSALATEQFF
cdr3_nt: TGCAGTGCTCTGGCGACAGAGCAGTTCTTC

j_call: TRBJ2-5
clone_size: .
v_call: TRBV7-9
d_call: .
cdr3_aa: CASTQQVVETQYF
cdr3_nt: TGTGCCAGCACCCAACAGGTTGTGGAGACCCAGTACTTC

j_call: TRBJ2-7
clone_size: .
v_call: TRBV19
d_call: .
cdr3_aa: CASRRGGEQYF
cdr3_nt: TGTGCCAGTAGGCGGGGTGGGGAGCAGTACTTC

j_call: TRBJ1-4
clone_size: .
v_call: TRBV5-5
d_call: .
cdr3_aa: CASTQGWMANEKLFF
cdr3_nt: TGTGCCAGCACTCAGGGGTGGATGGCTAATGAAAAACTGTTTTTT

j_call: TRBJ1-1
clone_size: once
v_call: TRBV7-6
d_call: .
cdr3_aa: CASSLEARANTEAFF
cdr3_nt: TGTGCCAGCAGCTTAGAGGCCAGGGCGAACACTGAAGCTTTCTTT

j_call: TRBJ2-2
clone_size: .
v_call: TRBV28
d_call: .
cdr3_aa: CASTWTGIATGELFF
cdr3_nt: TGTGCCAGCACCTGGACCGGGATTGCCACCGGGGAGCTGTTTTTT

j_call: TRBJ1-2
clone_size: .
v_call: TRBV28
d_call: .
cdr3_aa: CASSFVEGYGYTF
cdr3_nt: TGTGCCAGCAGTTTCGTGGAGGGCTATGGCTACACCTTC

j_call: TRBJ1-6
clone_size: .
v_call: TRBV7-9
d_call: TRBD1
cdr3_aa: CASSLGGQGDSPLHF
cdr3_nt: TGTGCCAGCAGCTTAGGGGGACAGGGTGATTCACCCCTCCACTTT

j_call: TRBJ2-7
clone_size: .
v_call: TRBV5-1
d_call: TRBD1
cdr3_aa: CASSPVGQSTTYEQYF
cdr3_nt: TGCGCCAGCAGCCCCGTGGGACAGTCGACCACCTACGAGCAGTACTTC

j_call: TRBJ1-2
clone_size: .
v_call: TRBV6-1
d_call: .
cdr3_aa: CASSGGDYYGYTF
cdr3_nt: TGTGCCAGCAGTGGCGGGGATTACTATGGCTACACCTTC

j_call: TRBJ2-3
clone_size: once
v_call: TRBV21-1
d_call: .
cdr3_aa: CASSTGTSGGTDTQYF
cdr3_nt: TGTGCCAGCAGCACTGGGACTAGCGGGGGAACAGATACGCAGTATTTT

j_call: TRBJ1-4
clone_size: .
v_call: TRBV14
d_call: .
cdr3_aa: CASSHYGIDTNEKLFF
cdr3_nt: TGTGCCAGCAGCCATTATGGCATTGATACTAATGAAAAACTGTTTTTT

j_call: TRBJ2-5
clone_size: .
v_call: TRBV5-1
d_call: TRBD1
cdr3_aa: CASSEGQGAGETQYF
cdr3_nt: TGCGCCAGCAGCGAGGGACAGGGGGCAGGAGAGACCCAGTACTTC

j_call: TRBJ2-3
clone_size: .
v_call: TRBV5-1
d_call: TRBD2
cdr3_aa: CASRPGLDTDTQYF
cdr3_nt: TGCGCCAGCAGACCGGGACTAGACACAGATACGCAGTATTTT